This entry features one T cell receptor (beta chain) sequence. The antigen remains undetermined. In germline, CDR1 is SGHRS, CDR2 YFSETQ. This CDR3 is built from 16 residues. The V gene end was trimmed by 0 bases and the J gene end by 2 bases; junction bases not matched to a gene: 7. Unique molecular identifiers were built into the TCR beta cDNA libraries. TCRdb re-called the PCR reads with MiXCR, one entry per CDR3 protein. The sample contains 400,000 to 500,000 distinct CDR3 sequences, more than 30% of which appear only once. This sample was taken from a study of post-analysis software for immune sequencing data. Study-wide results and limits: In patients, TRBV5-6, TRBV5-1 and TRBV20-1 belonged to four or five TRBV segments found more frequently than in controls.

The sequence derives from a girl aged 2 to 10 with multiple sclerosis. The V gene is TRBV5-1, the J gene TRBJ2-5; 7 bases are shared with TRBD1. Sequenced sample: blood. DNA of the CDR3: TGCGCCAGCAGCTTGGCGCCGGACAGGATTCAAGAGACCCAGTACTTC. Its protein is CASSLAPDRIQETQYF.